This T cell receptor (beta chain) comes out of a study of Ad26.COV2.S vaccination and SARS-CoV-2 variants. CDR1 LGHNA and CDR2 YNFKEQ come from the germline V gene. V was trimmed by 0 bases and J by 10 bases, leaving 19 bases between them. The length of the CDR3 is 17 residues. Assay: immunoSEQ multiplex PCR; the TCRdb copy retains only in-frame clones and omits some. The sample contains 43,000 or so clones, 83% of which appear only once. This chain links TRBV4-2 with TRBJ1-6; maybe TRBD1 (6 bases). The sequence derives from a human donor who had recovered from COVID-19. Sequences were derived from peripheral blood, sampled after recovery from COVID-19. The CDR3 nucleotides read TGTGCCAGCAGCCAAGATTATCGGGGGGCATTGGGATCACCCCTCCACTTT. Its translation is CASSQDYRGALGSPLHF.